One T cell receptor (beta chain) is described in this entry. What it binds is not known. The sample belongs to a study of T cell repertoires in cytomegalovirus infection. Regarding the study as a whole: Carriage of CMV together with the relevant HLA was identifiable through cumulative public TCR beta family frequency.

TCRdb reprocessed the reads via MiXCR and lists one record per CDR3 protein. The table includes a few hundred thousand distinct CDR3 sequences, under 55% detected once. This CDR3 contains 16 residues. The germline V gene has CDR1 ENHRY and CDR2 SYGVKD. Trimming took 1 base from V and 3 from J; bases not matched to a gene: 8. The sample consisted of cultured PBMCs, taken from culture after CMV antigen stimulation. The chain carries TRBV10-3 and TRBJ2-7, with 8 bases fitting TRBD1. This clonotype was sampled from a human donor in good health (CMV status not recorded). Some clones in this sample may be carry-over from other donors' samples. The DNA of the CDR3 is TGTGCCATCAGTGAGTTGACAGGGGAGAGGATCTACGAGCAGTACTTC. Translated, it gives CAISELTGERIYEQYF.